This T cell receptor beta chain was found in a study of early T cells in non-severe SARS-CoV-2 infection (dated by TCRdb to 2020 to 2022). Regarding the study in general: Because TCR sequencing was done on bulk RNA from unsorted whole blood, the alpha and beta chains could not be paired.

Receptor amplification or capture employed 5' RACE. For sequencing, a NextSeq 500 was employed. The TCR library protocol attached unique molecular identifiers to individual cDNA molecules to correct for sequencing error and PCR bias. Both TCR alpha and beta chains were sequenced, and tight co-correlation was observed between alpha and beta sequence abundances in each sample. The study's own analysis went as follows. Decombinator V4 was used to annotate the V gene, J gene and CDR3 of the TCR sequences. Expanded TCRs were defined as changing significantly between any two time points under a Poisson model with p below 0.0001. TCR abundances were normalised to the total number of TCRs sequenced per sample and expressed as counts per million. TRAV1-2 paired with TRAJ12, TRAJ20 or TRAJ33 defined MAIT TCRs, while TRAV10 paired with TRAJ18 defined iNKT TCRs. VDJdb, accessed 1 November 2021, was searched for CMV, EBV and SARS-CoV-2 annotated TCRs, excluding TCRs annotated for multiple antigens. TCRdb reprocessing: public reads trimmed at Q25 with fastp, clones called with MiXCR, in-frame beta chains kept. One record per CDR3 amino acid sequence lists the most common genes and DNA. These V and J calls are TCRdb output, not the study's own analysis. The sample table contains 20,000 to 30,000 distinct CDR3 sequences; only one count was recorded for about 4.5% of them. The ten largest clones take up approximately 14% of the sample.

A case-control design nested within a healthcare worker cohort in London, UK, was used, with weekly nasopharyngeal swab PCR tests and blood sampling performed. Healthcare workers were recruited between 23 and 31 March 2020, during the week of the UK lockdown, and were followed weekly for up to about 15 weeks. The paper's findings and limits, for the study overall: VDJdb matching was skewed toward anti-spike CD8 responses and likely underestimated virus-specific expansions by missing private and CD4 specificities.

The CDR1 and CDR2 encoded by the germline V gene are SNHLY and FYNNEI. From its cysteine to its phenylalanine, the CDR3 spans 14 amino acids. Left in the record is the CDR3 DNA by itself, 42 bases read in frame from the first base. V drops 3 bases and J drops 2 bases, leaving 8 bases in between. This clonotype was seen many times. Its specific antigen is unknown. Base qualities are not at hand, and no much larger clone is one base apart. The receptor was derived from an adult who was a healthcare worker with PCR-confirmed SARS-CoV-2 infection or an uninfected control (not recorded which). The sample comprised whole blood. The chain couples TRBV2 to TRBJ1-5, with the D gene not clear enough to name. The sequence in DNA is TGTGCCAGCAGTGAGCTGTTCGGCAATCAGCCCCAGCATTTT. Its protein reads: CASSELFGNQPQHF. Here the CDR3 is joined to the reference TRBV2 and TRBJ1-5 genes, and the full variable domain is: EPEVTQTPSHQVTQMGQEVILRCVPISNHLYFYWYRQILGQKVEFLVSFYNNEISEKSEIFDDQFSVERPDGSNFTLKIRSTKLEDSAMYFCASSELFGNQPQHFGDGTRLSIL.